This entry features one TCR beta chain sequence. Its antigen is not known. The data were obtained in a study of T cell repertoires in cytomegalovirus infection. Overall study findings and caveats: Clonotype analysis showed dominance of the ex vivo response by HLA-C-restricted CMV-specific TCR beta clonotypes.

A single record per CDR3 protein comes from TCRdb applying MiXCR to the reads. The sample lists 110,000 or so distinct CDR3 sequences; more than 30% were seen once. Trimming shortened V by 10 bases and J by 9 bases, and 22 bases separated the two germline ends. The CDR3 has 14 residues. The clonotype comes from a human donor in good health (CMV status not recorded). Some clones in this sample may be carry-over from other donors' samples. Sequenced material: CD8+ T cells from cultured PBMCs, taken from culture after CMV antigen stimulation. This chain joins TRBV12-3 or TRBV12-4 and TRBJ2-1, with a possible D match to TRBD1 (5 bases). The CDR3 nucleotides read TGTGCCACCCTTACAATCAGGGAATCGATTGAGCAGTTCTTC. This encodes CATLTIRESIEQFF.